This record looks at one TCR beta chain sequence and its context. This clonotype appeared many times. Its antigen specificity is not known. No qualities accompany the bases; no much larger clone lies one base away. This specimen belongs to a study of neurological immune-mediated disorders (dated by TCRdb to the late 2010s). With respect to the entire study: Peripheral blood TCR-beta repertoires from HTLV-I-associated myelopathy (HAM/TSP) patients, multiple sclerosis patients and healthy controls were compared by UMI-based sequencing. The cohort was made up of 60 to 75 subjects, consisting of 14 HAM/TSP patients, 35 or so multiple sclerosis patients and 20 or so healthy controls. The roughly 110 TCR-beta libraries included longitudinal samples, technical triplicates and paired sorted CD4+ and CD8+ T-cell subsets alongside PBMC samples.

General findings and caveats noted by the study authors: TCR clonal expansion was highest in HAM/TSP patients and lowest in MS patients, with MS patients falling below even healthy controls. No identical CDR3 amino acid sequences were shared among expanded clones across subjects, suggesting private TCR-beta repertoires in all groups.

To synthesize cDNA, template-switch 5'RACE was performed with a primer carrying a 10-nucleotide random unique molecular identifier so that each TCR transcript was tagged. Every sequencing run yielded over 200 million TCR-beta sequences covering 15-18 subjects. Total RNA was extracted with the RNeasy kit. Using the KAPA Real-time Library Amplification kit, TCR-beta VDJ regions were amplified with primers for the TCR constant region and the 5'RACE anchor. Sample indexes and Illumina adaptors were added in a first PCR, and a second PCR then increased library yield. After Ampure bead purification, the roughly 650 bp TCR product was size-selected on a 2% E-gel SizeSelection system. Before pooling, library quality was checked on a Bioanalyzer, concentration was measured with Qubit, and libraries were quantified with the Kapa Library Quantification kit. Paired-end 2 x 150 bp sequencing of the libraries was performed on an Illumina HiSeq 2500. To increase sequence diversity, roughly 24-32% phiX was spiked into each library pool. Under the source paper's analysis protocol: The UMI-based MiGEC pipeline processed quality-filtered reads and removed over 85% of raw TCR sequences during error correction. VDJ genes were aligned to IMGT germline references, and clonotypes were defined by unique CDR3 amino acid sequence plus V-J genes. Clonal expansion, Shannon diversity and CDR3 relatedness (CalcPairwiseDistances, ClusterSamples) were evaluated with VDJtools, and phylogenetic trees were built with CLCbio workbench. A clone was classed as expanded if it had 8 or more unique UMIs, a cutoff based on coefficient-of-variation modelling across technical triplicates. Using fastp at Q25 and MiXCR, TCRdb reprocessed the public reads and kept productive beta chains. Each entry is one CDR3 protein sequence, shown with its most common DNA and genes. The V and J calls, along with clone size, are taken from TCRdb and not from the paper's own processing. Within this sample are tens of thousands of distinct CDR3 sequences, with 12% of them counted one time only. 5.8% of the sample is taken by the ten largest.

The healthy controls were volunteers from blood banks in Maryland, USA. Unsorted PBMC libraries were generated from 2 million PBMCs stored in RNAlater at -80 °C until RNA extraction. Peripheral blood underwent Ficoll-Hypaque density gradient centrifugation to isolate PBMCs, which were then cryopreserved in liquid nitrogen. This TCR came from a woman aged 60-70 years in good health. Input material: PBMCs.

The DNA reads as follows: TGTGCCAGCAGTTTCAGCAGGGGGCTCTATAATTCACCCCTCCACTTT. This translates into CASSFSRGLYNSPLHF. Here the chain combines TRBV28 and TRBJ1-6; 8 middle bases align to TRBD1. From the cysteine up to the phenylalanine, the CDR3 has a length of 16 residues. Only the CDR3 region is kept as DNA, spanning 48 bases read in frame from base 1. Compared with germline, V lacks 3 bases and J lacks 3 bases; bases without a gene match: 4. The germline V gene supplies CDR1 MDHEN and CDR2 SYDVKM.